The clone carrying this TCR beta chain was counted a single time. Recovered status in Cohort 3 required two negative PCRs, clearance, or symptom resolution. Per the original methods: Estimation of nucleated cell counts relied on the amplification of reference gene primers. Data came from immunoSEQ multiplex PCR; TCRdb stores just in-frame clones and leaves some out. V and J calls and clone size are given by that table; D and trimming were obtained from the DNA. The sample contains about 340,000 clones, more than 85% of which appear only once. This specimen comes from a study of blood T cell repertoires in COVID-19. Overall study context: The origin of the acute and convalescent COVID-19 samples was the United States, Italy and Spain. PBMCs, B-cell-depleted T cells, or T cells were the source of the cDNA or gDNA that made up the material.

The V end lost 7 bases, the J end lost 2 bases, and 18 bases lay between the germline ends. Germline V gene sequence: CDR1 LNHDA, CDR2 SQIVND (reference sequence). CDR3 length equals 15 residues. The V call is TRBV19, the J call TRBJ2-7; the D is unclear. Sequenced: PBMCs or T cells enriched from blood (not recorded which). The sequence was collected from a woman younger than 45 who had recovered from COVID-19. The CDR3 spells CASNLVFAGPYEQYF. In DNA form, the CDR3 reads TGTGCCAGTAATCTAGTTTTCGCCGGTCCCTACGAGCAGTACTTC.